This T cell receptor (beta chain) was observed in a study of blood T cell repertoires in COVID-19. Per the study methods: The assay estimated nucleated cells by amplifying reference gene primers. Sequenced by immunoSEQ multiplex PCR; TCRdb stores in-frame clones only, minus some. Clone size and V and J calls were adopted from that table, with D and trimming inferred from the DNA. The sample holds around 240,000 clones, about 85% seen once. The CDR3 has 15 amino acids. After removal of 1 base from V and 5 bases from J, the junction contained 3 bases not matched to a gene. Per the germline V gene, CDR1 is LNHDA and CDR2 is SQIVND (reference sequence).

The receptor was derived from a man between 40 and 49 years old with acute or convalescent COVID-19. This rearrangement joins TRBV19 to TRBJ2-2; 8 bases are shared with TRBD2. The source material was peripheral blood. This CDR3 reads CASSIVGGATGELFF. Here the CDR3 DNA reads TGTGCCAGTAGTATAGTCGGGGGGGCAACCGGGGAGCTGTTTTTT.